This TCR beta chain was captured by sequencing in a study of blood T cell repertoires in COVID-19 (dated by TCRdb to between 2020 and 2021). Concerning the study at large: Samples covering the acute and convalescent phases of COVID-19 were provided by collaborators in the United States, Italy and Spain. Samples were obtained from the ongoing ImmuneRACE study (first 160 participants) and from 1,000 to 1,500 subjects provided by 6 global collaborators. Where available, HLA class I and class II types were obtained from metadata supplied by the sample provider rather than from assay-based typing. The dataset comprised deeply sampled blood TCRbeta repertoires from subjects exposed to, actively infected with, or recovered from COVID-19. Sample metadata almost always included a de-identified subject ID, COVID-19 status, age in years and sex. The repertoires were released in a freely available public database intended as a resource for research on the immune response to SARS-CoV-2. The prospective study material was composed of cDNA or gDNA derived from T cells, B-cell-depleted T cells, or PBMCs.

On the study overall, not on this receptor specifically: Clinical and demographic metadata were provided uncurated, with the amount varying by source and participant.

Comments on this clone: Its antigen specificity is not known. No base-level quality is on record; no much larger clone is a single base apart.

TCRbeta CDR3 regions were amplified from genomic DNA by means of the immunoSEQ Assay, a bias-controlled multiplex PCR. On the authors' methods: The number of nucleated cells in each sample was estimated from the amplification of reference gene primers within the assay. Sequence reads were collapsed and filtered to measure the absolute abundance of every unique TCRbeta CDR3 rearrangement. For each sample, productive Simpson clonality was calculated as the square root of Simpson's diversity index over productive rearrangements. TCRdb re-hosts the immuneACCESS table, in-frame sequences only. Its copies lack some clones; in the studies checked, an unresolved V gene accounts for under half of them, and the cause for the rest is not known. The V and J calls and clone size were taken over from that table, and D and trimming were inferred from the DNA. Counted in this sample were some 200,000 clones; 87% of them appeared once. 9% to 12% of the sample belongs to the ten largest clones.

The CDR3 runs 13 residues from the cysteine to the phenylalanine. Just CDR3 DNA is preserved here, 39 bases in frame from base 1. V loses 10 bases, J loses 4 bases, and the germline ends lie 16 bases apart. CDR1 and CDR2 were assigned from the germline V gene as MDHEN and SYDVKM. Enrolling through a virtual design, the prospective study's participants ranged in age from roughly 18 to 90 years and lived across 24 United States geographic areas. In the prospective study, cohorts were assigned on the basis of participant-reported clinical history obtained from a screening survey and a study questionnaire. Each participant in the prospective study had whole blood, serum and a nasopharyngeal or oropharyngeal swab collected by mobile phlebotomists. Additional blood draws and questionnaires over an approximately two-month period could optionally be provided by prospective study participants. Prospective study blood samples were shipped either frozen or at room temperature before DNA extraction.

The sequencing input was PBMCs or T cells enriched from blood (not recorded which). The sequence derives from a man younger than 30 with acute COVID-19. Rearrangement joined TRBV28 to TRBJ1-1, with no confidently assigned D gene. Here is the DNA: TGTGCCATTACACTTCCCGAGGGCACTGAAGCTTTCTTT. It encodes CAITLPEGTEAFF.